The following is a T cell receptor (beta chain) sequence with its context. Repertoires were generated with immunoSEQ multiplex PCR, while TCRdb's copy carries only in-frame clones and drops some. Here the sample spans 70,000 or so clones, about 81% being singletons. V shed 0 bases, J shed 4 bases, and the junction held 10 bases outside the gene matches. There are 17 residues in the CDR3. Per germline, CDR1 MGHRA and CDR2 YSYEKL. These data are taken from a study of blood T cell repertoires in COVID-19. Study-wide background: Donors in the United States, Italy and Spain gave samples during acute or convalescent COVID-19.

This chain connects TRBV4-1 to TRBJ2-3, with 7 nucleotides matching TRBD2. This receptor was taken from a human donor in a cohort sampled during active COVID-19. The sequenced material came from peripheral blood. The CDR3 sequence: CASSQDFGGERADTQYF. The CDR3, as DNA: TGCGCCAGCAGCCAAGATTTTGGGGGGGAAAGGGCAGATACGCAGTATTTT.